The source of this T cell receptor (beta chain) is a study of shared clonotypes between healthy human individuals. The wider study: Two women and a few men aged 18 to 49 served as donors.

V shed 2 bases and J shed 4 bases, with 9 bases lying between them. CDR3 length: 14 amino acids. CDR1 and CDR2 (germline): MDHEN, SYDVKM. The naive CD8 population came from CD45RO-negative cells selected for CCR7, without terminally differentiated effector memory CD45RA+ cells. Replicate PCRs run on sorted subsets employed 150 to 250 ng DNA, around 31,000 T cell genomes. Measured with immunoSEQ multiplex PCR; TCRdb has only the in-frame clones, and not every one. The data show around 2.1 million clones, approximately 94% seen once. The gene calls are TRBV28 and TRBJ1-3, with D possibly being TRBD1 (5 bases). Sequencing was carried out using naive CD8+ T cells from PBMCs. The source is a man between 18 and 29 years old in good health. Some clones in this sample may be carry-over from other donors' samples. The CDR3 here is CASSLVDSGNTIYF. DNA for the CDR3: TGTGCCAGCAGTTTAGTTGACAGCGGAAACACCATATATTTT.